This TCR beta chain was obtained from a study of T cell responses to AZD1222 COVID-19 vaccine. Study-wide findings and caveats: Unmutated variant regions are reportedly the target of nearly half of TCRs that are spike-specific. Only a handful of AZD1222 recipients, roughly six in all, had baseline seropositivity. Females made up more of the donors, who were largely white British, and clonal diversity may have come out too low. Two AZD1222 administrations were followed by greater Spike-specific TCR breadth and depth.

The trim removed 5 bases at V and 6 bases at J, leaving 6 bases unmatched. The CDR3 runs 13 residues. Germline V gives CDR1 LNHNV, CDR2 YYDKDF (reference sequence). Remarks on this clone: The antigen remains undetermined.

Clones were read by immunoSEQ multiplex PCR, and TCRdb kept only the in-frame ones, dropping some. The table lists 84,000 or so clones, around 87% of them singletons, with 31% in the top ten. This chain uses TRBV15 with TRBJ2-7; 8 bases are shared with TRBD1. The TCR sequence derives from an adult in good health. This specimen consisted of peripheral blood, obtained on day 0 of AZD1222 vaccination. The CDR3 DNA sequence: TGTGCCACCAGCGTTGCAACAGGGGGCGAGCAGTACTTC. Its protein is CATSVATGGEQYF.